These 7 T cell receptor beta chains share one sample of origin, sequenced in a study of read filtering for tumor transcriptome and immune sequencing. Molecular barcoded adaptors covering alpha/delta and beta/gamma chains were used on about 390 ng RNA. A single record per CDR3 protein comes from TCRdb applying MiXCR to the reads. The data show tens of thousands of distinct CDR3 sequences, with 20% seen just once and more than 30% held by the top ten. The sample was a population of CD138-negative cells sorted from bone marrow. These receptor sequences come from a donor aged 40 or older with multiple myeloma.

This clonotype was counted many times. This chain uses TRBV12-3 or TRBV12-4 with TRBJ2-5, with 9 bases identical to TRBD2. This CDR3 spans 16 amino acids. V shed 3 bases, J shed 2 bases, and the junction held 7 bases outside the gene matches. In DNA form, the CDR3 reads TGTGCCAGCAGTTTCTGGCGGGAGGGGCGACAAGAGACCCAGTACTTC. It is translated as CASSFWREGRQETQYF.

This clonotype was picked up many times. V and J are TRBV19 and TRBJ2-1; 9 nucleotides line up with TRBD2. From germline, CDR1 is LNHDA and CDR2 SQIVND (reference sequence). The CDR3 sequence is 15 residues long. Unmatched junction bases numbered 5, after V lost 5 bases and J lost 3 bases. CDR3 nucleotides: TGTGCCAGTAGTCAGTCTAGCGGGATCTACAATGAGCAGTTCTTC. Translation: CASSQSSGIYNEQFF.

This clonotype was detected ten times or more. The chain is built from TRBV7-2 and TRBJ2-5; possibly TRBD1 for D (5 bases). Trimming pared 0 bases from V and 0 bases from J, leaving 8 bases between. Per germline, CDR1 SGHTA and CDR2 FQGNSA. CDR3 length: 15 residues. The CDR3 DNA reads as TGTGCCAGCAGCTTAGCATCAGGGTACCAAGAGACCCAGTACTTC. This encodes CASSLASGYQETQYF.

Remarks on this clonotype: A read error may be the cause here, since a much bigger clone is one base away. CDR3 bases: TGTGCCAGCAGTGAGGCAGGGAGTTACAATGAGCAGTTCTTC. This codes for CASSEAGSYNEQFF. V and J are TRBV6-1 and TRBJ2-1; the D gene could be TRBD1 or TRBD2 (5 bases each). This CDR3 contains 14 residues. Trimming cost V 3 bases and J 4 bases, with 10 bases left between them. The germline CDR1 and CDR2 sequences are MNHNS and SASEGT.

This clonotype was seen a handful of times. This chain connects TRBV7-2 to TRBJ2-1, with 11 bases fitting TRBD2. The CDR3 covers 16 residues. Germline V lookup: CDR1 SGHTA, CDR2 FQGNSA. J gave up 1 base and V 4 bases, and 3 bases lay outside the gene matches. The CDR3 coding sequence is TGTGCCAGCAGCTCAAGACTAGCGGGATCCTACAATGAGCAGTTCTTC. This sequence encodes CASSSRLAGSYNEQFF.

For this clonotype: This likely traces to a read error, being one base from a far larger clone. The V gene is TRBV6-5, the J gene TRBJ2-1, with TRBD2 matching over 9 bases. The CDR3 sequence is 15 residues long. The V and J ends lost 5 bases and 8 bases, in that order; junction bases with no gene match: 10. CDR1 MNHEY and CDR2 SVGAGI come from the germline V gene. In DNA form, the CDR3 reads TGTGCCAGCAGTAAATCGATAGCGGGAGAGGATGAGCAGTTCTTC. Amino acids: CASSKSIAGEDEQFF.

The chain uses TRBV12-3 or TRBV12-4 and TRBJ1-2; 10 bases map to TRBD1. The ends lost 5 bases at V and 1 base at J; junction bases unmatched: 4. This CDR3 comprises 15 residues. CDR3 protein: CASSPGTGVNYGYTF. The CDR3 DNA sequence: TGTGCCAGCAGTCCCGGGACAGGGGTTAACTATGGCTACACCTTC.